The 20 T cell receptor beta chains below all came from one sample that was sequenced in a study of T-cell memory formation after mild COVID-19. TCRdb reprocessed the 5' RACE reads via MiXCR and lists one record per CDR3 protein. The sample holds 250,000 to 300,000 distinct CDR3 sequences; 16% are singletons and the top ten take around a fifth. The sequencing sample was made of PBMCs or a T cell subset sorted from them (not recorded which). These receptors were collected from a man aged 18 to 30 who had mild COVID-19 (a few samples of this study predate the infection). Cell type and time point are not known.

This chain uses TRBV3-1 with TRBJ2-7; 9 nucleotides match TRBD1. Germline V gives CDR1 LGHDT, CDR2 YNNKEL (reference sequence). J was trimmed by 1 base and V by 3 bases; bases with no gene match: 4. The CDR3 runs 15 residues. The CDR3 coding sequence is TGTGCCAGCAGCCATCCCGACAGGGGGTCCTACGAGCAGTACTTC. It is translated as CASSHPDRGSYEQYF.

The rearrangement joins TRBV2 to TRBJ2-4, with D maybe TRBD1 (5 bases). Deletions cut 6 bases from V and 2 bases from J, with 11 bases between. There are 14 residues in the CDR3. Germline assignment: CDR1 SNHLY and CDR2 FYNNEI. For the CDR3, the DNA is TGTGCCAGCAGCCTTGACAGTTCCAAAAACATTCAGTACTTC. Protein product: CASSLDSSKNIQYF.

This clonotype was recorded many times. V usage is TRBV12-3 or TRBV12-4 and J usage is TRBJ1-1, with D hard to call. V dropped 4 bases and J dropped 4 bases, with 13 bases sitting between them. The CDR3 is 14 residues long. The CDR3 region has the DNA TGTGCCAGCAGTTGGGCCTTTCGGGGCACTGAAGCTTTCTTT. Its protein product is CASSWAFRGTEAFF.

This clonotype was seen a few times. In nucleotides, the CDR3 is TGTGCCAGCAGCTTTCCGACAGGGGGGGATGGCTACACCTTC. Amino acid sequence: CASSFPTGGDGYTF. The V gene is TRBV7-2, the J gene TRBJ1-2, with 9 bases fitting TRBD1. V lost 3 bases and J lost 6; bases outside the gene matches: 5. From germline, CDR1 is SGHTA and CDR2 FQGNSA. The CDR3 has 14 residues.

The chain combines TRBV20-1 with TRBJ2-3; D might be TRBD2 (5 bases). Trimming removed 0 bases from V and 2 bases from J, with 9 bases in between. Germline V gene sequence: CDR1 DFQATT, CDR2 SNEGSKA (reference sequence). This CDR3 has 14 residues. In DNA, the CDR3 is TGCAGTGCTAGAGAGCTAGCCTACACAGATACGCAGTATTTT. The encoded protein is CSARELAYTDTQYF.

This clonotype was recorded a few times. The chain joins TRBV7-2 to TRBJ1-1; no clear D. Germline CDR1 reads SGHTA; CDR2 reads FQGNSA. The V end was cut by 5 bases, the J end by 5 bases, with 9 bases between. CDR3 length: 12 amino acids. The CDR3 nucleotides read TGTGCCAGCAGCATGACCCGAACTGAAGCTTTCTTT. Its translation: CASSMTRTEAFF.

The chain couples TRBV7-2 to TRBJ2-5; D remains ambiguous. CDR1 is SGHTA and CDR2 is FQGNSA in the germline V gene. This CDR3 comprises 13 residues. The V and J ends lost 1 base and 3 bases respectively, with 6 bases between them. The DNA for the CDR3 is TGTGCCAGCAGCTTAGGGAACAAAGAGACCCAGTACTTC. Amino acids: CASSLGNKETQYF. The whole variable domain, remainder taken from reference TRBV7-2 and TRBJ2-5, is GAGVSQSPSNKVTEKGKDVELRCDPISGHTALYWYRQSLGQGLEFLIYFQGNSAPDKSGLPSDRFSAERTGGSVSTLTIQRTQQEDSAVYLCASSLGNKETQYFGPGTRLLVL.

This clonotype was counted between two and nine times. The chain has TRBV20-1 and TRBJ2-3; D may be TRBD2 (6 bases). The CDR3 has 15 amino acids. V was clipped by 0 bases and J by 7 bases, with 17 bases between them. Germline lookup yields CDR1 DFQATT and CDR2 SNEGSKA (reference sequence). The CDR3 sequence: CSARDSWRGFNTQYF. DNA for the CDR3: TGCAGTGCTAGAGATTCCTGGCGGGGTTTTAATACGCAGTATTTT.

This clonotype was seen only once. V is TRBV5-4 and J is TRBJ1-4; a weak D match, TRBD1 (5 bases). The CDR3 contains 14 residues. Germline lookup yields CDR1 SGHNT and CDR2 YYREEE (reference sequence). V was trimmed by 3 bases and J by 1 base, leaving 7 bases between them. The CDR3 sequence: CASSSGGTNEKLFF. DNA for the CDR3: TGTGCCAGCAGCTCCGGGGGAACTAATGAAAAACTGTTTTTT.

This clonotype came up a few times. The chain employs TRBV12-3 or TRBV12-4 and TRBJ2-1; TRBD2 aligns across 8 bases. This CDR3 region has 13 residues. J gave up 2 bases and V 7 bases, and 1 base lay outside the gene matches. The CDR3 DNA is TGTGCCAGCAACGGGGGGGCCTACAATGAGCAGTTCTTC. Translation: CASNGGAYNEQFF.

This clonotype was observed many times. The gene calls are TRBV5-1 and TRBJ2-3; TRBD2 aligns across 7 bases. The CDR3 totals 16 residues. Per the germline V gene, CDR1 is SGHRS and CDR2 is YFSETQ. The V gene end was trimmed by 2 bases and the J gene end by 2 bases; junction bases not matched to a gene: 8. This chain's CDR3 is CASSFGSSGLTDTQYF. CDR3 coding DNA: TGCGCCAGCAGCTTCGGATCTAGCGGACTCACAGATACGCAGTATTTT.

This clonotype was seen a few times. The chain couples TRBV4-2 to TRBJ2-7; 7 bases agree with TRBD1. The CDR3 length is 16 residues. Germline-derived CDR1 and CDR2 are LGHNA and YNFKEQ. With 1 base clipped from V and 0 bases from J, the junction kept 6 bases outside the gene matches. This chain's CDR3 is CASSQVGWDSSYEQYF. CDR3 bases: TGTGCCAGCAGCCAAGTGGGTTGGGACAGCTCCTACGAGCAGTACTTC.

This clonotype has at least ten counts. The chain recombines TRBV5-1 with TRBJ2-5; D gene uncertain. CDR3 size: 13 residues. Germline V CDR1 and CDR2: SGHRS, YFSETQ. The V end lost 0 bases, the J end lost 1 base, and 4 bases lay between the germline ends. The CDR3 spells CASSLGSQETQYF. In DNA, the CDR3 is TGCGCCAGCAGCTTGGGCAGCCAAGAGACCCAGTACTTC. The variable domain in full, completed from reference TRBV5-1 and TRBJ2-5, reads KAGVTQTPRYLIKTRGQQVTLSCSPISGHRSVSWYQQTPGQGLQFLFEYFSETQRNKGNFPGRFSGRQFSNSRSEMNVSTLELGDSALYLCASSLGSQETQYFGPGTRLLVL.

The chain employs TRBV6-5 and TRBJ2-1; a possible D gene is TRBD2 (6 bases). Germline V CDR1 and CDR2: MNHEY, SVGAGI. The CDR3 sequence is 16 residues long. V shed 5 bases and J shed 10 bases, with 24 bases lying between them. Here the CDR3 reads CASSKSGTLFSGEQFF. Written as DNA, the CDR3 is TGTGCCAGCAGTAAATCCGGGACTCTGTTTTCGGGGGAGCAGTTCTTC.

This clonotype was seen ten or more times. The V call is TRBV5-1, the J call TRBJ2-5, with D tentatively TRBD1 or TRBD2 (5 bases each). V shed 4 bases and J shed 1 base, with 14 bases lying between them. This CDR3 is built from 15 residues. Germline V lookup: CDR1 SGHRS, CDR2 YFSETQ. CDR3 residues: CASSAQRTIQETQYF. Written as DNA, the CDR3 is TGCGCCAGCAGCGCACAGCGGACAATCCAAGAGACCCAGTACTTC.

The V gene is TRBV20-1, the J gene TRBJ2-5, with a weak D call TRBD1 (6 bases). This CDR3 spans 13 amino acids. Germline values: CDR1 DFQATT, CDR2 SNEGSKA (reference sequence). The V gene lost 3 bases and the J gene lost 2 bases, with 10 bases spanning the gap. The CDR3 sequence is CSARDSLQETQYF. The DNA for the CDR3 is TGCAGTGCTAGGGACAGCTTACAAGAGACCCAGTACTTC.

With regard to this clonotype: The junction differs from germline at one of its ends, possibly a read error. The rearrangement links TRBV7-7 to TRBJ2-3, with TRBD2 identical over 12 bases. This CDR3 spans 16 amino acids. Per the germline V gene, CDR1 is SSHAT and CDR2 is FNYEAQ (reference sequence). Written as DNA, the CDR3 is TGTGCTAGCAGTGTAGGACTAGCGGGAATCACAGATACGCAGTATTTT. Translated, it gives CASSVGLAGITDTQYF.

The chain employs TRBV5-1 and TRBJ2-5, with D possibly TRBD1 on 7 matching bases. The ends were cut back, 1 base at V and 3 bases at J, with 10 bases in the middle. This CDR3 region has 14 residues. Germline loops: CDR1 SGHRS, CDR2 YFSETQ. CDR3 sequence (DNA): TGCGCCAGCAGCTTGCAGGGGGAGGAAGAGACCCAGTACTTC. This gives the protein CASSLQGEEETQYF. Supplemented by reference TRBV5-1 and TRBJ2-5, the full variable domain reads KAGVTQTPRYLIKTRGQQVTLSCSPISGHRSVSWYQQTPGQGLQFLFEYFSETQRNKGNFPGRFSGRQFSNSRSEMNVSTLELGDSALYLCASSLQGEEETQYFGPGTRLLVL.

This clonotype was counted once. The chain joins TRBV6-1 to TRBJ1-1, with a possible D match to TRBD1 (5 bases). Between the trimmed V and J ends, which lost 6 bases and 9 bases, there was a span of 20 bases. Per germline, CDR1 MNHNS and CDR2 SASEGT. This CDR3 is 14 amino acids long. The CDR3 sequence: CASRLTTGVHQAFF. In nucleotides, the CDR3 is TGTGCCAGCAGACTTACTACGGGGGTCCATCAAGCTTTCTTT.

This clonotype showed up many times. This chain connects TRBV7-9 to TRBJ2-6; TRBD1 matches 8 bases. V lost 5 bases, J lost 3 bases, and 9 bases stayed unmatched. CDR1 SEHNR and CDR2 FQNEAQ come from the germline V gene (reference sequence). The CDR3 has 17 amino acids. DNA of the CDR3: TGTGCCAGCAGCCCCGAGGCAGGGGGCTTTGGGGCCAACGTCCTGACTTTC. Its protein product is CASSPEAGGFGANVLTF.